Included here is one T cell receptor beta chain sequence, with context. The antigen remains undetermined. The germline CDR1 and CDR2 sequences are SGHVS and FNYEAQ. With V trimmed by 2 bases and J by 0 bases, 10 bases remained unmatched. This CDR3 has 18 residues. The data were taken from a study of cytomegalovirus exposure and HLA in healthy donors. Findings of the study overall: What TCR beta sequences reportedly achieved was accurate prediction of HLA-A and HLA-B alleles in most subjects. Associated with cytomegalovirus, according to the listing, were some 150 TCR beta chains. The majority of CMV-associated TCR beta chains were reported as apparently HLA-restricted in a later analysis.

Amplification used 60 Vbeta primers and 13 Jbeta primers. Sequencing was performed with immunoSEQ multiplex PCR; in TCRdb, only in-frame clones are kept and a portion is missing. The listing records 100,000 to 150,000 clones. The receptor comes from a man younger than 45 in good health and CMV-seronegative. This sequence joins TRBV7-6 and TRBJ1-3, with 7 nucleotides matching TRBD1. Source material: PBMCs. The CDR3 sequence is CASSLLGQSFFSGNTIYF. The CDR3 DNA reads TGTGCCAGCAGCTTATTGGGACAGTCCTTTTTCTCTGGAAACACCATATATTTT.